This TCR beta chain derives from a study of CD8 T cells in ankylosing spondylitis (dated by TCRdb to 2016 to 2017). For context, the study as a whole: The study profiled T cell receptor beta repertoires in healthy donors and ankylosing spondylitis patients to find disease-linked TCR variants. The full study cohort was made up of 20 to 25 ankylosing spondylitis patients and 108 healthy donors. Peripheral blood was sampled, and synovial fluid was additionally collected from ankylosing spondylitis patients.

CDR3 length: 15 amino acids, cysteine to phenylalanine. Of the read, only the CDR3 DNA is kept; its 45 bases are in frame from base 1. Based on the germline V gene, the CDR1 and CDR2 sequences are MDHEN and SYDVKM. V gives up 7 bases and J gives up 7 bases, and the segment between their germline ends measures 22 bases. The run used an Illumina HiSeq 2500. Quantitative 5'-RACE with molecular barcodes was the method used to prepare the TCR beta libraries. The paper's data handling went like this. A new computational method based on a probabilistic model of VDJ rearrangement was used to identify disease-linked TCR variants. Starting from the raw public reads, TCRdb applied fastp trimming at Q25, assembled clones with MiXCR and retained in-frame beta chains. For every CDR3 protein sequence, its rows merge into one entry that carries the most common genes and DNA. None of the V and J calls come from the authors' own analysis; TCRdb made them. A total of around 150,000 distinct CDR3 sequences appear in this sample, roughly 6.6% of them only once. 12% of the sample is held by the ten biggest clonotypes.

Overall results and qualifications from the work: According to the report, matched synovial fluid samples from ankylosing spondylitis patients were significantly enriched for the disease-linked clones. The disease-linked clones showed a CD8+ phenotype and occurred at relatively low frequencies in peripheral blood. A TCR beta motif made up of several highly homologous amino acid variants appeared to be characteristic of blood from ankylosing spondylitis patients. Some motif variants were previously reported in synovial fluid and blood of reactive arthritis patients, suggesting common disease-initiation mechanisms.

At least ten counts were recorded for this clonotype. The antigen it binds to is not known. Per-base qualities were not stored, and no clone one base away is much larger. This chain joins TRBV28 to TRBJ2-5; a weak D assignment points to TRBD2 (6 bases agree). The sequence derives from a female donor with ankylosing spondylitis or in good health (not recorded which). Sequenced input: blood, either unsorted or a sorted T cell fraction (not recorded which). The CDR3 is CASTRRRGTFSTQYF. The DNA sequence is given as TGTGCCAGCACCCGCAGGAGGGGCACCTTCTCGACCCAGTACTTC.